Below, 24 T cell receptor beta chains from the same sample are listed, as sequenced in a study of T cell responses to AZD1222 COVID-19 vaccine. The table came from immunoSEQ multiplex PCR; TCRdb's copy has only in-frame clones and leaves some out. The table has hundreds of thousands of clones, just over 90% seen once; the top ten hold roughly 0.99%. The material sequenced was peripheral blood, taken on day 0 of MenACWY control vaccination. The receptors derive from an adult in good health.

This clone was observed once. The V and J genes are TRBV7-2 and TRBJ2-7; D remains ambiguous. CDR3 length equals 12 residues. Deletions cut 5 bases from V and 0 bases from J, with 5 bases between. CDR1 and CDR2 from the germline V gene are SGHTA and FQGNSA. The CDR3 DNA sequence: TGTGCCAGCAGCGCACTCTCCTACGAGCAGTACTTC. Its translation: CASSALSYEQYF.

V is TRBV5-1 and J is TRBJ2-2, with a possible D match to TRBD2 (5 bases). The germline gives CDR1 SGHRS, CDR2 YFSETQ. V was pared by 0 bases and J by 6 bases, with 9 bases between. The CDR3 has 14 residues. The CDR3 sequence is CASSLAGEAGELFF. The CDR3 coding sequence is TGCGCCAGCAGCTTGGCCGGGGAAGCCGGGGAGCTGTTTTTT.

The chain joins TRBV28 to TRBJ1-5; 8 nucleotides match TRBD1. The J segment lost 4 bases and the V segment lost 4 bases, leaving 12 bases of the junction unmatched. The length of the CDR3 is 17 residues. Per the germline V gene, CDR1 is MDHEN and CDR2 is SYDVKM. CDR3 nucleotide sequence: TGTGCCAGCAGTTCTATTCTCAGGGGGCGGTGGAATCAGCCCCAGCATTTT. It translates to CASSSILRGRWNQPQHF.

The J gene is TRBJ1-5, the V gene TRBV10-3; the D is unclear. The CDR3 covers 14 residues. Germline V lookup: CDR1 ENHRY, CDR2 SYGVKD. V lost 5 bases and J 1 base, leaving 9 bases between the germline ends. Here the CDR3 reads CAISYDGSNQPQHF. Written as DNA, the CDR3 is TGTGCCATCAGTTATGACGGGAGCAATCAGCCCCAGCATTTT.

The chain combines TRBV19 with TRBJ1-5, with a tentative D call TRBD1 (6 bases). The germline V gene has CDR1 LNHDA and CDR2 SQIVND (reference sequence). V lost 6 bases, J lost 3 bases, and 12 bases lay in between. This CDR3 has 14 residues. The CDR3 DNA reads TGTGCCAGTAGGGACAGTATCCTCAATCAGCCCCAGCATTTT. It is translated as CASRDSILNQPQHF.

This clone was counted a few times. This sequence joins TRBV3-1 (or the pseudogene TRBV3-2) and TRBJ1-3; D uncertain. Germline V CDR1 and CDR2: LGHDT, YNNKEL (reference sequence). CDR3 length: 13 residues. V was trimmed by 1 base and J by 6 bases, leaving 7 bases between them. The CDR3: CASSQAGVNTIYF. The CDR3 region has the DNA TGTGCCAGCAGCCAAGCGGGAGTAAACACCATATATTTT.

The rearrangement uses TRBV7-6 and TRBJ1-3; D not certain. The V and J ends lost 0 bases and 4 bases respectively, with 13 bases between them. Germline V CDR1 and CDR2: SGHVS, FNYEAQ. The CDR3 consists of 16 residues. The CDR3 bases are TGTGCCAGCAGCTTAGCGACGGGTAGGGTCGGAAACACCATATATTTT. Protein sequence: CASSLATGRVGNTIYF.

The rearrangement links TRBV7-2 to TRBJ1-1; 7 bases are a match to TRBD1. The germline V gene encodes CDR1 SGHTA and CDR2 FQGNSA. With V trimmed by 5 bases and J by 4 bases, 7 bases remained unmatched. The CDR3 length is 14 residues. DNA of the CDR3: TGTGCCAGCAGCCCAGCGACAGGGAGCACTGAAGCTTTCTTT. Protein: CASSPATGSTEAFF.

The chain links TRBV6-5 to TRBJ2-7; no definite D call. Trimming cost V 6 bases and J 0 bases, with 15 bases left between them. There are 15 residues in the CDR3. Germline V lookup: CDR1 MNHEY, CDR2 SVGAGI. This chain's CDR3 is CASRSSEINSYEQYF. DNA of the CDR3: TGTGCCAGCAGGTCTTCAGAGATTAACTCCTACGAGCAGTACTTC.

The rearrangement links TRBV6-1 to TRBJ2-2, with 7 bases that match TRBD1. V was clipped by 0 bases and J by 4 bases; unmatched bases: 2. This CDR3 contains 15 residues. The germline V gene has CDR1 MNHNS and CDR2 SASEGT. The CDR3 loop reads CASSEAPGGTGELFF. CDR3 nucleotides: TGTGCCAGCAGTGAAGCTCCAGGGGGCACCGGGGAGCTGTTTTTT.

V is TRBV5-6 and J is TRBJ2-5, with a possible D match to TRBD2 (7 bases). V dropped 0 bases and J dropped 5 bases, with 20 bases sitting between them. This CDR3 has 17 residues. The germline CDR1 and CDR2 sequences are SGHDT and YYEEEE. CDR3 region: CASSLVEGGVPGETQYF. CDR3 DNA: TGTGCCAGCAGCTTGGTAGAGGGGGGGGTGCCAGGGGAGACCCAGTACTTC.

This chain links TRBV11-2 with TRBJ1-1, with D uncertain. Germline CDR1 reads SGHAT; CDR2 reads FQNNGV. The CDR3 is 13 residues long. Trimming left V 5 bases short and J 1 base short, with 8 bases between. The CDR3 nucleotides read TGTGCCAGCAGCAAGCGGGAGAACACTGAAGCTTTCTTT. As protein: CASSKRENTEAFF.

This rearrangement joins TRBV27 to TRBJ1-1; 8 positions agree with TRBD1. The CDR3 sequence is 13 residues long. The junction had 6 bases not matched to a gene; V was cut back by 6 bases and J by 6 bases. Germline V gives CDR1 MNHEY, CDR2 SMNVEV (reference sequence). The CDR3 loop is CASRVDRGSEAFF. For the CDR3, the DNA is TGTGCCAGCAGGGTCGACAGGGGCTCTGAAGCTTTCTTT.

The chain carries TRBV6-2 or TRBV6-3 and TRBJ1-6, with 7 bases matching TRBD1. CDR1 is MNHEY, CDR2 SVGEGT, per germline. Trimming took 4 bases from V and 7 from J; bases not matched to a gene: 4. The CDR3 spans 14 residues. The CDR3 DNA reads TGTGCCAGCAGTTTCCGGGACAGAAATTCACCCCTCCACTTT. It codes for CASSFRDRNSPLHF.

V usage is TRBV5-1 and J usage is TRBJ1-2; D call uncertain. This CDR3 is 15 amino acids long. Germline V gene data show CDR1 as SGHRS and CDR2 as YFSETQ. V shed 4 bases and J shed 1 base, with 14 bases lying between them. CDR3 sequence: CASSPRQANNYGYTF. The CDR3 DNA follows: TGCGCCAGCAGCCCGCGGCAGGCCAATAACTATGGCTACACCTTC.

This clone has just a few counts. The chain recombines TRBV7-8 with TRBJ2-3; perhaps TRBD1 as D (5 bases). Trimming removed 6 bases from V and 2 bases from J, with 12 bases in between. Per germline, CDR1 SGHVS and CDR2 FQNEAQ. The CDR3 covers 14 residues. CDR3 sequence: CASRTGHNTDTQYF. The CDR3 DNA is TGTGCCAGCAGAACAGGACACAACACAGATACGCAGTATTTT.

This clone has just a few counts. This chain connects TRBV18 to TRBJ1-1; D is undetermined. V dropped 0 bases and J dropped 3 bases, with 5 bases sitting between them. CDR1 KGHSH and CDR2 LQKENI come from the germline V gene. The CDR3 is made up of 13 amino acids. In nucleotides, the CDR3 is TGTGCCAGCTCACCACCGGGAGACACTGAAGCTTTCTTT. Translating it yields CASSPPGDTEAFF.

The chain uses TRBV9 and TRBJ1-2; D not certain. CDR3 length: 12 residues. The germline V gene encodes CDR1 SGDLS and CDR2 YYNGEE. V lost 8 bases, J lost 4 bases, and 12 bases lay in between. The CDR3 here is CASGPGVYGYTF. The CDR3 DNA is TGTGCCAGTGGACCCGGGGTCTATGGCTACACCTTC.

As to this clone: The sample holds other DNA sequences that translate to the same CDR3. The rearrangement joins TRBV30 to TRBJ1-3; no clear D. The germline CDR1 and CDR2 sequences are GTSNPN and SVGIG (reference sequence). V lost 0 bases and J 1 base, leaving 7 bases between the germline ends. The CDR3 sequence is 14 residues long. The DNA of the CDR3 is TGTGCCTGGAGTGTAGGAGGGTCTGGAAACACCATATATTTT. Protein product: CAWSVGGSGNTIYF.

The table lists this clone with a count of one. The rearrangement links TRBV4-3 to TRBJ1-1; D ambiguous. The germline gives CDR1 LGHNA, CDR2 YSLEER. Trimming took 2 bases from V and 4 from J, leaving 8 bases between them. The CDR3 has 13 amino acids. Written as DNA, the CDR3 is TGCGCCAGCAGCCAAATTTCAAGCACTGAAGCTTTCTTT. This gives the protein CASSQISSTEAFF.

The chain recombines TRBV7-2 with TRBJ1-4; TRBD1 agrees at 7 bases. There are 16 residues in the CDR3. From germline, CDR1 is SGHTA and CDR2 FQGNSA. The V gene end was trimmed by 4 bases and the J gene end by 4 bases; junction bases not matched to a gene: 9. The DNA for the CDR3 is TGTGCCAGCAGCTCCCGAATGACAGGGATTAATGAAAAACTGTTTTTT. It codes for CASSSRMTGINEKLFF. Variable domain in full (rest from reference TRBV7-2 and TRBJ1-4): GAGVSQSPSNKVTEKGKDVELRCDPISGHTALYWYRQSLGQGLEFLIYFQGNSAPDKSGLPSDRFSAERTGGSVSTLTIQRTQQEDSAVYLCASSSRMTGINEKLFFGSGTQLSVL.

This clone was found once. The chain joins TRBV25-1 to TRBJ1-5; D might be TRBD1 (6 bases). The CDR3 has 15 amino acids. Deletions cut 6 bases from V and 5 bases from J, with 17 bases between. Germline V lookup: CDR1 MGHDK, CDR2 SYGVNS. The CDR3, as DNA: TGTGCCAGCAGCGGAGGGCGGGGGCTGCATCAGCCCCAGCATTTT. The encoded protein is CASSGGRGLHQPQHF.

The chain recombines TRBV6-6 with TRBJ1-1, with 9 bases identical to TRBD1. Germline V CDR1 and CDR2: MNHNY, SVGAGI (reference sequence). J lost 0 bases, V lost 6 bases, and 5 bases had no gene match. This CDR3 has 15 amino acids. CDR3 sequence: CASSRTGVMNTEAFF. CDR3 coding DNA: TGTGCCAGCAGCCGGACAGGGGTAATGAACACTGAAGCTTTCTTT.

The V and J genes are TRBV4-1 and TRBJ2-7, with 8 bases that match TRBD2. Germline CDR1 reads MGHRA; CDR2 reads YSYEKL. V was pared by 1 base and J by 2 bases, with 13 bases of the junction left unmatched. This CDR3 is built from 18 residues. The CDR3 nucleotides are TGCGCCAGCAGCCAAGGGCTAGCGGGCGGGGGATTCACCTACGAGCAGTACTTC. Amino acid sequence: CASSQGLAGGGFTYEQYF.